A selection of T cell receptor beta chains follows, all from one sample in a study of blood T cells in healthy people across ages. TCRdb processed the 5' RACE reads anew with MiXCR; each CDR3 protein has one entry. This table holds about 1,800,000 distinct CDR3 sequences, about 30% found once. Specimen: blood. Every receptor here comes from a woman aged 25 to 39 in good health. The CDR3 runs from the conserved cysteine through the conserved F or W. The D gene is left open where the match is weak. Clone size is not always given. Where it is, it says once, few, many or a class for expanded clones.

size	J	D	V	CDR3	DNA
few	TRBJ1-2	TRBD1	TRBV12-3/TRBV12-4	CASSLRTGRGYTF	TGTGCCAGCAGTCTCAGGACAGGGCGAGGCTACACCTTC
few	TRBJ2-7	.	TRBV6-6	CASSLWGLDEQYF	TGTGCCAGCAGTTTGTGGGGGCTGGACGAGCAGTACTTC
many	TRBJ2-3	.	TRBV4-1	CASSQTGTDTQYF	TGCGCCAGCAGCCAGACAGGCACAGATACGCAGTATTTT
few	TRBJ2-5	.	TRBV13	CASSPAYSETQYF	TGTGCCAGCAGCCCGGCCTACTCAGAGACCCAGTACTTC
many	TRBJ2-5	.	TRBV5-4	CATRRGGQETQYF	TGTGCCACCCGGCGGGGAGGTCAAGAGACCCAGTACTTC
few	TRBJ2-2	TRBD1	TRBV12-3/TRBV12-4	CASRRQGNGELFF	TGTGCCAGCAGGCGACAGGGGAACGGGGAGCTGTTTTTT
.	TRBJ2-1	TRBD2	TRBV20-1	CSAPAVLAGVRYNEQFF	TGCAGTGCTCCCGCGGTCTTAGCGGGAGTGAGGTACAATGAGCAGTTCTTC
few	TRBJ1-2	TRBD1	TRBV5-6	CASSLRGLVYGYTF	TGTGCCAGCAGCTTAAGGGGGCTCGTCTATGGCTACACCTTC
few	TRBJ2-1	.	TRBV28	CASSPEVFNEQFF	TGTGCCAGCAGTCCCGAGGTCTTCAATGAGCAGTTCTTC
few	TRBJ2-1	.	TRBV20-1	CSAPKTPNEQFF	TGCAGTGCTCCGAAGACTCCAAATGAGCAGTTCTTC
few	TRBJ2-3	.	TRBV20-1	CSAKIERDPIGGTQYF	TGCAGTGCTAAAATAGAGCGAGACCCTATCGGGGGTACGCAGTATTTT
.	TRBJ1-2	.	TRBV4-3	CASSQDRSAFYGYTF	TGCGCCAGCAGCCAAGATCGTTCGGCTTTCTATGGCTACACCTTC
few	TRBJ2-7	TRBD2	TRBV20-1	CSARSLTGLAGISSYGQYF	TGCAGTGCTAGATCGTTAACGGGACTAGCGGGAATCAGCTCCTACGGGCAGTACTTC
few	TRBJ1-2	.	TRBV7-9	CASSLGAGDPLKNGYTF	TGTGCCAGCAGCTTAGGGGCGGGGGACCCCCTGAAGAATGGCTACACCTTC
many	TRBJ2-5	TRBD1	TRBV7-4	CARVPGQQETQYF	TGTGCCAGGGTTCCGGGACAGCAAGAGACCCAGTACTTC
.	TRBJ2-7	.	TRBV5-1	CASSLAVGGASYEQYF	TGCGCCAGCAGCTTGGCCGTGGGGGGGGCTTCCTACGAGCAGTACTTC
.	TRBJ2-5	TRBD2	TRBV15	CAISRDRGGETQYF	TGTGCCATCAGCAGAGATCGGGGGGGAGAGACCCAGTACTTC
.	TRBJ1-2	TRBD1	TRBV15	CATSRDKTGEGYTF	TGTGCCACCAGCAGAGATAAGACAGGGGAAGGCTACACCTTC
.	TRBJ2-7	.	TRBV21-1	CANSEGPLPGLYEQYF	TGTGCCAACAGCGAAGGACCGCTCCCGGGATTATACGAGCAGTACTTC
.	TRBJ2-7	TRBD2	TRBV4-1	CASSQGGGRDPSYEQYF	TGCGCCAGCAGCCAGGGGGGAGGGAGGGACCCCTCCTACGAGCAGTACTTC
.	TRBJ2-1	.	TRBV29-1	CSVVTGTYNEQFF	TGCAGCGTCGTAACCGGGACGTACAATGAGCAGTTCTTC
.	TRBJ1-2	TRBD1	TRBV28	CASRGQGDGYTF	TGTGCCAGCAGGGGACAGGGAGATGGCTACACCTTC
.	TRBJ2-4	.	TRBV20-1	CSASTRYNEQYF	TGCAGTGCAAGCACTAGATACAATGAGCAGTACTTC
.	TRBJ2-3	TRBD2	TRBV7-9	CASSFGLAADTQYF	TGTGCCAGCAGCTTCGGACTAGCCGCAGATACGCAGTATTTT
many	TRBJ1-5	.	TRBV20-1	CSARGVRNQPQHF	TGCAGTGCTAGAGGCGTACGCAATCAGCCCCAGCATTTT
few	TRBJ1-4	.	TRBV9	CASSPHPGPFNEKLFF	TGTGCCAGCAGCCCTCATCCTGGGCCCTTTAATGAAAAACTGTTTTTT
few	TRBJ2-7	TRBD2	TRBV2	CAILAGGREQYF	TGTGCCATTCTAGCGGGAGGTCGCGAGCAGTACTTC
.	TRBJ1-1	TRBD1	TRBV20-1	CSASETPTGENTEAFF	TGCAGTGCTAGTGAAACCCCGACAGGGGAGAACACTGAAGCTTTCTTT
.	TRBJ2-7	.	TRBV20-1	CSAGRESSYEQYF	TGCAGCGCGGGGCGGGAAAGCTCCTACGAGCAGTACTTC
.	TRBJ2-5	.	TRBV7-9	CASSSPTGSETQYF	TGTGCCAGCAGCTCCCCGACCGGATCAGAGACCCAGTACTTC
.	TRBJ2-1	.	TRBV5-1	CASSSRDLAYNEQFF	TGCGCCAGCAGCTCCCGGGACTTGGCGTACAATGAGCAGTTCTTC